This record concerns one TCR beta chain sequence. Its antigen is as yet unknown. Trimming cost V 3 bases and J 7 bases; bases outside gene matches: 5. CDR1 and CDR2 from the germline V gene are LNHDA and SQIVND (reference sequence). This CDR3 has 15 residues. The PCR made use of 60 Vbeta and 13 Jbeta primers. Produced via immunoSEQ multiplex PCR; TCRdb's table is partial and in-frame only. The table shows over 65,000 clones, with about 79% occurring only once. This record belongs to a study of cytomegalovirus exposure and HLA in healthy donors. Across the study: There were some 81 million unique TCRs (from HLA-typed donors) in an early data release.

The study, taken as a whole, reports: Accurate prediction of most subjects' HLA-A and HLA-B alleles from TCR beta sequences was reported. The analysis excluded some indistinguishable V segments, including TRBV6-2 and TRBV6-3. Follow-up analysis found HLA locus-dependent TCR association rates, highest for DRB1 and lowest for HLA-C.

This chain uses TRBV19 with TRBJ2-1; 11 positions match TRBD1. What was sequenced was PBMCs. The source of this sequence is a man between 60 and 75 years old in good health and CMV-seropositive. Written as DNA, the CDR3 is TGTGCCAGTAGTATTGGTGGACAGGGGGCGAATGAGCAGTTCTTC. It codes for CASSIGGQGANEQFF.